This T cell receptor beta chain was sequenced during a study of regulatory T cells in long-lasting Graves disease. This clonotype was counted at least ten times. Researchers made TCR beta libraries by using iRepertoire HTBI primers and running Arm-PCR on CDR3 regions. TCRdb used MiXCR to reprocess the multiplex PCR reads, holding one entry per CDR3 protein. The sample records 350,000 to 450,000 distinct CDR3 sequences, roughly 20% being singletons. Time point defined: persistent/refractory GD, antithyroid drugs over 5 years with positive TRAb. The TCR library was made from RNA that had been extracted from PBMCs in TRIzol. The V gene's germline CDR1 is SEHNR and CDR2 FQNEAQ (reference sequence). The V end lost 5 bases, the J end lost 5 bases, and 12 bases lay between the germline ends. The CDR3 contains 13 residues.

The sequencing used peripheral blood mononuclear cells (PBMCs), collected when the disease was refractory, from a patient treated with antithyroid drugs. The V gene is TRBV7-9, the J gene TRBJ2-5; D is perhaps TRBD2 (6 bases). The clonotype was recovered from a woman in her thirties or forties with Graves disease. Written as DNA, the CDR3 is TGTGCCAGCAGCCCCGGGAGTGGCGAGACCCAGTACTTC. This gives the protein CASSPGSGETQYF. The full variable domain, with the rest looked up from reference TRBV7-9 and TRBJ2-5, is DTGVSQNPRHKITKRGQNVTFRCDPISEHNRLYWYRQTLGQGPEFLTYFQNEAQLEKSRLLSDRFSAERPKGSFSTLEIQRTEQGDSAMYLCASSPGSGETQYFGPGTRLLVL.